This note documents a single TCR beta chain sequence. The junction does not match germline at one end; this may be a read error. This sample stems from a study of T cells in Graves' hyperthyroidism and ophthalmopathy. This CDR3 is 17 amino acids long. Germline V gene data show CDR1 as SGHNT and CDR2 as YYREEE (reference sequence). Researchers took RNA transcripts and amplified the TCR beta CDR3 regions from them. Carried out on the TCR CDR3, a first-round RT-PCR used the HTBI primer set. Each CDR3 protein gets one entry after TCRdb re-called the multiplex PCR reads with MiXCR. In the table there are hundreds of thousands of distinct CDR3 sequences, under 20% of which are singletons. Each 10 ml fresh peripheral blood draw supplied the PBMCs.

This TCR derives from a woman between 18 and 29 years old with Graves' ophthalmopathy. The source material was blood. The V gene is TRBV5-4, the J gene TRBJ2-3; 12 bases agree with TRBD2. DNA of the CDR3: TGTGCCAGCAGCCCCAGACTAGCGGGAGTGCTCTCAGATACGCAGTGTTTT. Its translation: CASSPRLAGVLSDTQCF.